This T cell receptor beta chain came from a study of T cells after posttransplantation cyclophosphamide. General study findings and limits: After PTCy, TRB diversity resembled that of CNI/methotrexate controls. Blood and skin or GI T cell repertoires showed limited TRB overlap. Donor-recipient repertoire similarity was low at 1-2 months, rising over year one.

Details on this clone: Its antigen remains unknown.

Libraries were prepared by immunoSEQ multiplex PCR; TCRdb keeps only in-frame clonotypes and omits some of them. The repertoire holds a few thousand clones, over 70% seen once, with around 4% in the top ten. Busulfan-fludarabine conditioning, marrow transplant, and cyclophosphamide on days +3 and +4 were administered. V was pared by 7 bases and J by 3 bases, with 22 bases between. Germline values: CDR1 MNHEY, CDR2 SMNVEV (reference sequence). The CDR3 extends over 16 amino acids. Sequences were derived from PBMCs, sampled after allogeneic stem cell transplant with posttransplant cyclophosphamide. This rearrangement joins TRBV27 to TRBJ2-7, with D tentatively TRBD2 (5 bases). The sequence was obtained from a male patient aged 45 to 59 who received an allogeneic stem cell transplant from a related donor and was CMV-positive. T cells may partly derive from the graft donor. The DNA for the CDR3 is TGTGCCAGCAACAGCGGTCGGGCAGGACCATTCTACGAGCAGTACTTC. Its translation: CASNSGRAGPFYEQYF.